This T cell receptor (beta chain) was recovered during a study of CD8+ T cells in alopecia areata. Extracted from the samples, RNA was reverse transcribed into cDNA to serve as the sequencing template. Libraries were prepared by immunoSEQ multiplex PCR; TCRdb keeps only in-frame clonotypes and omits some of them. The table lists 140,000 to 150,000 clones, about two thirds of them singletons, with 35% to 40% in the top ten. V lost 4 bases and J lost 5, with 22 bases in between. This CDR3 has 16 residues. Germline loops: CDR1 SGHRS, CDR2 YFSETQ. CD4+ and CD8+ T cells were sorted from PBMCs. This clone was seen only a few times. As yet, its antigen is unknown. General study points: Clonality was higher in lesional than normal scalp, especially in alopecia totalis/universalis. Unlike in mice, where it was clearer, TCR sharing across patients was less clear, possibly HLA-related.

The V gene is TRBV5-1, the J gene TRBJ2-7, with a possible D match to TRBD2 (5 bases). Sample: CD8+ T cells sorted from blood. This sequence was found in a human donor in good health. The CDR3 loop is CASSPWGTSDYHEQYF. CDR3 in DNA: TGCGCCAGCAGCCCTTGGGGTACTAGTGACTACCACGAGCAGTACTTC. Complete variable domain (other parts from reference TRBV5-1 and TRBJ2-7): KAGVTQTPRYLIKTRGQQVTLSCSPISGHRSVSWYQQTPGQGLQFLFEYFSETQRNKGNFPGRFSGRQFSNSRSEMNVSTLELGDSALYLCASSPWGTSDYHEQYFGPGTRLTVT.